Sequencing of this T cell receptor (beta chain) was carried out in a study of T cell repertoires in cytomegalovirus infection. Study in general: Through public TCR beta signatures, both CMV infection and matching HLA type were indicated.

This clonotype was observed at least ten times. Its specificity is unknown. Study-level findings and limits: The study identified carriers of CMV plus the relevant HLA from cumulative public TCR beta family frequency. The response measured ex vivo was dominated by TCR beta clonotypes (HLA-C-restricted and CMV-specific).

TCRdb recomputed calls from the reads with MiXCR, one row per CDR3 protein. The repertoire includes more than 350,000 distinct CDR3 sequences, about 33% of them detected once, and roughly an eighth sits in the top ten. Specimen: PBMCs. The sequence came from a human donor in good health (CMV status not recorded). Some clones in this sample may be carry-over from other donors' samples.

The CDR3 bases are TGTGCCAGCAGTTATAATGCTAGGGGGCTAAGGCTTCCTGGAAACACCATATATTTT. It translates to CASSYNARGLRLPGNTIYF. The rearrangement links TRBV12-3 or TRBV12-4 to TRBJ1-3, with TRBD1 matching 7 bases. V shed 4 bases and J 2 bases; nucleotides not matched to a gene: 17. This CDR3 region has 19 residues.